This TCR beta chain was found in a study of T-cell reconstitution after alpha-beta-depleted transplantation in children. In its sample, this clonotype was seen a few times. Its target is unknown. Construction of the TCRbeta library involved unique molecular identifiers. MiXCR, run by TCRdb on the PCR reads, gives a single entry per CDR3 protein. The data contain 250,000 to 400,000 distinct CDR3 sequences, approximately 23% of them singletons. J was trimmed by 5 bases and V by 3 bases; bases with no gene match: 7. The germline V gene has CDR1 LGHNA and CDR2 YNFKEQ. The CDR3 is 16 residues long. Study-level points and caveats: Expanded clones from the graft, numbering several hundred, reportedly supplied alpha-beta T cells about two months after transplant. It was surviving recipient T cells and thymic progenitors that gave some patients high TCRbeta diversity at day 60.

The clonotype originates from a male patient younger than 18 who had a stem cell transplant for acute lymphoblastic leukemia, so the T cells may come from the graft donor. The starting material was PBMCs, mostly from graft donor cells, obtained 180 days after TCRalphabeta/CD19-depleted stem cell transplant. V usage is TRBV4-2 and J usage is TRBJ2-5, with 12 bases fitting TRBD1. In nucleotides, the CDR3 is TGTGCCAGCAGCCATCCCGGGACAGGGGGCGCCGAGACCCAGTACTTC. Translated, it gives CASSHPGTGGAETQYF.